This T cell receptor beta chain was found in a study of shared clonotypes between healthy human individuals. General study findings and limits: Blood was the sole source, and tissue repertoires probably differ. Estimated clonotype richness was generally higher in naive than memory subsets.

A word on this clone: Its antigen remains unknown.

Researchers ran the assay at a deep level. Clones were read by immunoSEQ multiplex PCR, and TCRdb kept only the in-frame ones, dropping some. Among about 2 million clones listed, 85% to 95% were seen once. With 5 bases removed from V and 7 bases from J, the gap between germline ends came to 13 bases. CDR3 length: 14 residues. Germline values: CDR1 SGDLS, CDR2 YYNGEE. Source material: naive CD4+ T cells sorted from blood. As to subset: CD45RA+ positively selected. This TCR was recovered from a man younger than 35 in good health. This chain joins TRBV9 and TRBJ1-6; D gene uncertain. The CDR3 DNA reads TGTGCCAGCAGTGAAAGGAATATAAATTCACCCCTCCACTTT. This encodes CASSERNINSPLHF.